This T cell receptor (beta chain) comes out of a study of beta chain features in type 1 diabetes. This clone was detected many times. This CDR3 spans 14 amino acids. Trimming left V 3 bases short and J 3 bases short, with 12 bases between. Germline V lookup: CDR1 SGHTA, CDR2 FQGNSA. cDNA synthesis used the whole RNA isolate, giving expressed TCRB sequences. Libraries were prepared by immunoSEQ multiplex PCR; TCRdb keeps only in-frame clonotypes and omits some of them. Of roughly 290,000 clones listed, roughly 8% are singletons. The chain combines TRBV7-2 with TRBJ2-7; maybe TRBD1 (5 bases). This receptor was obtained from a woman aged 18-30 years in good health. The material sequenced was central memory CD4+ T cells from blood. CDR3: CASSFQGRNYEQYF. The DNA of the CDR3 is TGTGCCAGCAGCTTTCAGGGAAGAAACTACGAGCAGTACTTC.